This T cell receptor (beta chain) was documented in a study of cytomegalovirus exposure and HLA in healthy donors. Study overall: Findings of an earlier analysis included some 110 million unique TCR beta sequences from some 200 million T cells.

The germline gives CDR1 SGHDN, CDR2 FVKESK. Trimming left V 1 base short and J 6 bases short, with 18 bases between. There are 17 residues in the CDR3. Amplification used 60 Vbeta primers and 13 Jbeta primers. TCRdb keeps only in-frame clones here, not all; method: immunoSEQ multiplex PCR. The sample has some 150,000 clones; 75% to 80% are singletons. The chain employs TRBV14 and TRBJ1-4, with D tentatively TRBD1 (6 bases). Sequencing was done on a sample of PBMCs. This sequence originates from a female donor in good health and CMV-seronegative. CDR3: CASSQGFGRAGDEKLFF. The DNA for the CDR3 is TGTGCCAGCAGCCAAGGATTCGGTCGGGCAGGGGATGAAAAACTGTTTTTT.